A selection of T cell receptor beta chains follows, all from one sample in a study of cytomegalovirus exposure and HLA in healthy donors. The repertoire was sequenced with immunoSEQ multiplex PCR; TCRdb's copy has only in-frame clones and lacks some. The sample holds 150,000 to 200,000 clones, around 74% seen once. The sample comprised PBMCs. The receptor set was obtained from a woman in her twenties or thirties in good health and CMV-seronegative. CDR3s include the opening cysteine and the closing phenylalanine or tryptophan. The D gene is left open where the match is weak. Clone sizes are given selectively: once, few, many, or a class where the clone is expanded.

clone_size | j_call | v_call | d_call | cdr3_aa | cdr3_nt
- | TRBJ2-7 | TRBV7-9 | - | CASSRVGAHEQYF | TGTGCCAGCAGCCGCGTTGGTGCCCACGAGCAGTACTTC
- | TRBJ2-3 | TRBV2 | - | CASGALQDTQYF | TGTGCCAGCGGGGCTCTTCAAGATACGCAGTATTTT
- | TRBJ2-7 | TRBV7-9 | - | CSSSTFSYEQYF | TGTTCCAGCAGCACATTCTCCTACGAGCAGTACTTC
- | TRBJ2-1 | TRBV6-1 | TRBD2 | CASSDRPRGASYNEQFF | TGTGCCAGCAGTGATAGGCCGCGGGGGGCCTCCTACAATGAGCAGTTCTTC
- | TRBJ1-5 | TRBV7-6 | - | CASSLGQGNQPQHF | TGTGCCAGCAGCTTAGGTCAGGGGAATCAGCCCCAGCATTTT
- | TRBJ1-5 | TRBV4-2 | TRBD1 | CASSQQAGGNSNQPQHF | TGTGCCAGCAGCCAGCAGGCAGGGGGTAATAGCAATCAGCCCCAGCATTTT
- | TRBJ1-1 | TRBV2 | - | CASSAGQSTEAFF | TGTGCCAGCAGTGCCGGACAGAGCACTGAAGCTTTCTTT
- | TRBJ1-2 | TRBV28 | TRBD1 | CASSPRTGSYGYTF | TGTGCCAGCAGTCCTCGGACAGGAAGCTATGGCTACACCTTC
- | TRBJ2-7 | TRBV6-5 | - | CASSYRRDNYEQYF | TGTGCCAGCAGTTACCGACGGGACAACTACGAGCAGTACTTC
- | TRBJ2-3 | TRBV7-9 | - | CASSPTELNTQYF | TGTGCCAGCAGCCCTACCGAATTGAATACGCAGTATTTT
- | TRBJ1-4 | TRBV19 | - | CASSDGQLNEKLFF | TGTGCCAGTAGTGATGGACAGCTTAATGAAAAACTGTTTTTT
once | TRBJ1-6 | TRBV2 | TRBD1 | CASSWTGGGSPLHF | TGTGCCAGCAGTTGGACAGGGGGAGGTTCACCCCTCCACTTT
- | TRBJ1-4 | TRBV6-1 | TRBD1 | CASRLGTGAWEKLFF | TGTGCCAGCAGATTGGGCACAGGGGCCTGGGAAAAACTGTTTTTT
- | TRBJ1-6 | TRBV6-1 | - | CASSERANSPLHF | TGTGCCAGCAGTGAAAGAGCAAATTCACCCCTCCACTTT
- | TRBJ2-2 | TRBV10-3 | TRBD1 | CAISGQGAKVNTGELFF | TGTGCCATCAGTGGACAGGGGGCTAAGGTGAACACCGGGGAGCTGTTTTTT
once | TRBJ1-2 | TRBV5-8 | TRBD1 | CASSLTGVNYGYTF | TGTGCCAGCTCCCTGACAGGGGTGAACTATGGCTACACCTTC
- | TRBJ2-1 | TRBV5-1 | TRBD2 | CASSQTSGLYNEQFF | TGCGCCAGCAGCCAGACTAGCGGGCTCTACAATGAGCAGTTCTTC
once | TRBJ2-7 | TRBV5-1 | - | CASSLEAGGGEQYF | TGCGCCAGCAGCTTGGAGGCAGGGGGAGGCGAGCAGTACTTC
few | TRBJ1-5 | TRBV2 | - | CASSDVATPGDQPQHF | TGTGCCAGCAGTGATGTGGCGACACCAGGGGATCAGCCCCAGCATTTT
- | TRBJ2-7 | TRBV30 | TRBD2 | CAGGGYEQYF | TGTGCCGGGGGGGGCTACGAGCAGTACTTC
- | TRBJ2-6 | TRBV7-9 | TRBD1 | CASSLGTGDSGANVLTF | TGTGCCAGCAGCTTGGGGACAGGGGACTCTGGGGCCAACGTCCTGACTTTC
- | TRBJ1-2 | TRBV6-5 | TRBD1 | CASSSPDRVHGYTF | TGTGCCAGCAGTTCGCCGGACAGGGTACATGGCTACACCTTC
- | TRBJ1-1 | TRBV18 | - | CASSTQGSTEAFF | TGTGCCAGCTCAACTCAGGGGAGCACTGAAGCTTTCTTT
- | TRBJ1-6 | TRBV4-1 | - | CASSTGWGNSPLHF | TGCGCCAGCTCAACAGGGTGGGGAAATTCACCCCTCCACTTT
- | TRBJ2-2 | TRBV7-2 | - | CASSPWVGGLTGELFF | TGTGCCAGCAGTCCATGGGTCGGGGGTCTTACCGGGGAGCTGTTTTTT
- | TRBJ1-1 | TRBV18 | TRBD1 | CASSQGGTGNTEAFF | TGTGCCAGCTCACAGGGAGGGACAGGGAACACTGAAGCTTTCTTT
- | TRBJ1-3 | TRBV2 | - | CASSGTAYSNSGNTIYF | TGTGCCAGCAGTGGAACTGCATATTCTAATTCTGGAAACACCATATATTTT
- | TRBJ1-2 | TRBV5-1 | TRBD1 | CASSSDNRGRRGYTF | TGCGCCAGCAGCTCGGATAACAGGGGGCGAAGAGGCTACACCTTC
- | TRBJ1-3 | TRBV5-1 | - | CASSLGAASSGNTIYF | TGCGCCAGCAGCTTGGGTGCGGCAAGCTCTGGAAACACCATATATTTT
- | TRBJ2-5 | TRBV15 | TRBD1 | CATSSGQDDLGTQYF | TGTGCCACCAGCAGTGGACAGGACGATCTCGGGACCCAGTACTTC
- | TRBJ1-2 | TRBV27 | - | CASSLGDKRDHGYTF | TGTGCCAGCAGTTTAGGGGACAAGCGGGACCATGGCTACACCTTC
- | TRBJ1-4 | TRBV9 | - | CASSGGPGDEKLFF | TGTGCCAGCAGCGGGGGGCCCGGGGATGAAAAACTGTTTTTT
- | TRBJ2-7 | TRBV7-8 | - | CAIRERQAYEQYF | TGTGCCATCAGGGAAAGACAGGCATACGAGCAGTACTTC